The 29 T cell receptor beta chains listed next were all sequenced from one sample in a study of blood T cell repertoires in COVID-19. Profiling relied on immunoSEQ multiplex PCR, and the TCRdb table lists in-frame clones only, not all of them. Of 110,000 or so clones in the sample, about 80% were seen once. The sample was peripheral blood. Receptors were obtained from a man in his 70s with acute or convalescent COVID-19.

This sequence joins TRBV6-7 and TRBJ1-1; D is unresolved. TRBV6-7 is an ORF for which the function is uncertain. The CDR3 covers 13 residues. V lost 8 bases to trimming and J lost 4 bases, with 14 bases between them. CDR3 sequence reads: CASFGRHSTEAFF. CDR3 coding DNA: TGTGCCAGCTTTGGCCGACACTCCACTGAAGCTTTCTTT.

This sequence joins TRBV2 and TRBJ1-1; maybe TRBD1 (5 bases). CDR3 length equals 13 residues. Germline V CDR1 and CDR2: SNHLY, FYNNEI. Deletions cut 5 bases from V and 1 base from J, with 8 bases between. CDR3 sequence reads: CASSKGPNTEAFF. CDR3 coding DNA: TGTGCCAGCAGTAAGGGGCCGAACACTGAAGCTTTCTTT.

The genes are TRBV7-9 and TRBJ2-2; 9 positions agree with TRBD1. The CDR3 consists of 15 residues. Germline V gives CDR1 SEHNR, CDR2 FQNEAQ (reference sequence). V lost 7 bases to trimming and J lost 0 bases; unmatched junction nucleotides: 3. Here the CDR3 reads CASIQGAANTGELFF. As DNA, the CDR3 is TGTGCCAGCATACAGGGGGCGGCGAACACCGGGGAGCTGTTTTTT.

The chain carries TRBV30 and TRBJ1-2; 7 bases agree with TRBD1. CDR3 length: 13 residues. The germline gives CDR1 GTSNPN, CDR2 SVGIG (reference sequence). Trimming cost V 2 bases and J 8 bases; bases outside gene matches: 8. In nucleotides, the CDR3 is TGTGCCTGGAGTAGGTGGACAGGCGAGGGCTACACCTTC. Translated: CAWSRWTGEGYTF.

The chain is built from TRBV30 and TRBJ2-7, with D maybe TRBD2 (5 bases). The CDR3 contains 11 residues. The germline CDR1 and CDR2 sequences are GTSNPN and SVGIG (reference sequence). The DNA of the CDR3 is TGTGCTCAAAGGGAACTAGGGGAGCAGTACTTC. This encodes CAQRELGEQYF.

This chain joins TRBV25-1 and TRBJ1-3; D possibly corresponds to TRBD1 (5 bases). This CDR3 is built from 16 residues. V was pared by 1 base and J by 2 bases, with 12 bases between. Germline assignment: CDR1 MGHDK and CDR2 SYGVNS. The DNA for the CDR3 is TGTGCCAGCAGTGAATCGGGGGTGAGGACTGGAAACACCATATATTTT. Protein product: CASSESGVRTGNTIYF.

The rearrangement links TRBV2 to TRBJ2-7; tentatively, D is TRBD1 (6 bases). The CDR3 has 13 residues. In germline, CDR1 is SNHLY, CDR2 FYNNEI. The V end was cut by 8 bases, the J end by 3 bases, with 14 bases between. CDR3 region: CASLFETGYEQYF. The CDR3 coding sequence is TGTGCCAGCCTATTCGAGACAGGCTACGAGCAGTACTTC.

The DNA of the CDR3 is TGTGCCAGCTCACCTGTGGAGTTATTCTCTGGAAACACCATATATTTT. Translation: CASSPVELFSGNTIYF. The genes are TRBV18 and TRBJ1-3, with D unresolved. CDR1 and CDR2 (germline): KGHSH, LQKENI. The CDR3 consists of 16 residues. The germline V and J ends were trimmed by 3 bases and 0 bases, with 12 bases remaining between them.

The rearrangement uses TRBV3-1 (or the pseudogene TRBV3-2) and TRBJ1-1; D is unresolved. CDR1 is LGHDT, CDR2 YNNKEL, per germline (reference sequence). V lost 0 bases to trimming and J lost 0 bases, with 11 bases between them. The CDR3 has 16 residues. The CDR3 DNA reads as TGTGCCAGCAGCCAAGATATTGGACTTCTGAACACTGAAGCTTTCTTT. Translation gives CASSQDIGLLNTEAFF.

A word on this clone: Different DNA sequences within this sample yield the same CDR3. CDR3: CAWSGGGNQPQHF. DNA of the CDR3: TGTGCCTGGAGTGGGGGCGGCAATCAGCCCCAGCATTTT. The chain has TRBV30 and TRBJ1-5; TRBD1 might be the D (5 bases). The CDR3 is 13 amino acids. Germline V gene lookup returns CDR1 GTSNPN and CDR2 SVGIG (reference sequence). Trimming stripped 1 base from V and 2 bases from J, with 6 bases between.

The V and J genes are TRBV4-1 and TRBJ2-4; 7 bases align to TRBD1. V shed 1 base, J shed 6 bases, and the junction held 3 bases outside the gene matches. CDR1 is MGHRA and CDR2 is YSYEKL in the germline V gene. CDR3 length: 14 amino acids. CDR3 residues: CASSQVAGGNIQYF. The CDR3 coding sequence is TGCGCCAGCAGCCAAGTAGCAGGGGGAAACATTCAGTACTTC.

The genes are TRBV5-1 and TRBJ2-7, with no clear D. The V end lost 0 bases, the J end lost 3 bases, and 13 bases lay between the germline ends. Per germline, CDR1 SGHRS and CDR2 YFSETQ. This CDR3 has 15 amino acids. The CDR3 reads CASSLAGDIVYEQYF. The CDR3 DNA sequence: TGCGCCAGCAGCTTGGCCGGTGACATCGTCTACGAGCAGTACTTC. The full variable domain, its missing parts supplied by reference TRBV5-1 and TRBJ2-7, is KAGVTQTPRYLIKTRGQQVTLSCSPISGHRSVSWYQQTPGQGLQFLFEYFSETQRNKGNFPGRFSGRQFSNSRSEMNVSTLELGDSALYLCASSLAGDIVYEQYFGPGTRLTVT.

DNA for the CDR3: TGCGCCAGCAGCCAAGGGGGACAGGGGCCCTACGAGCAGTACTTC. Residues: CASSQGGQGPYEQYF. The genes are TRBV4-3 and TRBJ2-7, with 10 bases matching TRBD1. Germline CDR1 reads LGHNA; CDR2 reads YSLEER. V was pared by 1 base and J by 2 bases, with 2 bases of the junction left unmatched. The CDR3 extends over 15 amino acids.

V usage is TRBV6-6 and J usage is TRBJ2-7; a weak D match, TRBD1 (6 bases). The germline CDR1 and CDR2 sequences are MNHNY and SVGAGI (reference sequence). The CDR3 contains 15 residues. V was cut by 2 bases and J by 2 bases, with 13 bases left in between. The CDR3 region is CASSYRQATTYEQYF. CDR3 bases: TGTGCCAGCAGTTACAGACAGGCGACAACCTACGAGCAGTACTTC.

In its sample, this clone was seen a few times. CDR3 bases: TGTGCCAGCAGCCATTTCGACAGCGACAATCAGCCCCAGCATTTT. It yields the protein CASSHFDSDNQPQHF. V usage is TRBV7-9 and J usage is TRBJ1-5, with D perhaps matching TRBD1 (5 bases). The CDR3 sequence is 15 residues long. CDR1 SEHNR and CDR2 FQNEAQ come from the germline V gene (reference sequence). Trimming removed 5 bases at V and 3 bases at J, with 14 bases between.

This clone was seen a few times. V is TRBV24-1 and J is TRBJ1-1, with 11 nucleotides matching TRBD1. The CDR3 sequence is 13 residues long. Germline values: CDR1 KGHDR, CDR2 SFDVKD. V dropped 5 bases and J dropped 5; count of bases not matched to a gene: 0. The CDR3 protein is CATSGDRGTEAFF. DNA of the CDR3: TGTGCCACCAGTGGGGACAGGGGGACTGAAGCTTTCTTT.

The genes are TRBV10-1 and TRBJ2-1; D remains ambiguous. Germline CDR1 reads WNHNN; CDR2 reads SYGVQD (reference sequence). CDR3 size: 15 residues. With 8 bases removed from V and 0 bases from J, the gap between germline ends came to 14 bases. CDR3 sequence: CASPLSSRSYNEQFF. The CDR3 DNA is TGCGCCAGCCCCCTTAGCAGCCGCTCCTACAATGAGCAGTTCTTC.

The CDR3 sequence: CASRGDGLAGKGNIQYF. The CDR3 DNA follows: TGCGCCAGCAGGGGGGACGGACTAGCGGGGAAGGGGAACATTCAGTACTTC. The chain employs TRBV10-1 and TRBJ2-4, with 12 nucleotides matching TRBD2. This CDR3 region has 17 residues. The trim removed 6 bases at V and 7 bases at J, leaving 13 bases unmatched. Per the germline V gene, CDR1 is WNHNN and CDR2 is SYGVQD (reference sequence).

V gene TRBV7-2 combines with J gene TRBJ1-2; D is possibly TRBD1 (6 bases). The CDR3 totals 15 residues. The germline gives CDR1 SGHTA, CDR2 FQGNSA. V gave up 8 bases and J gave up 2 bases, with 18 bases separating them. DNA of the CDR3: TGTGCCAGCTACCTTGGGAGCAGGGGCAACTATGGCTACACCTTC. It specifies CASYLGSRGNYGYTF.

This clone occurred a few times. The V and J genes are TRBV14 and TRBJ2-7, with 12 bases that match TRBD2. Trimming at V came to 1 base and at J to 4 bases, leaving 2 bases not matched to a gene. CDR1 SGHDN and CDR2 FVKESK come from the germline V gene. The CDR3 spans 15 residues. In DNA, the CDR3 is TGTGCCAGCAGCCAAGGACTAGCGGGAGTTTACGAGCAGTACTTC. Its protein product is CASSQGLAGVYEQYF. The entire variable domain, with the rest obtained from reference TRBV14 and TRBJ2-7, is as follows: EAGVTQFPSHSVIEKGQTVTLRCDPISGHDNLYWYRRVMGKEIKFLLHFVKESKQDESGMPNNRFLAERTGGTYSTLKVQPAELEDSGVYFCASSQGLAGVYEQYFGPGTRLTVT.

This chain joins TRBV19 and TRBJ1-6; 7 bases are a match to TRBD1. V dropped 3 bases and J dropped 11; count of bases not matched to a gene: 1. The CDR3 sequence is 12 residues long. Germline V gives CDR1 LNHDA, CDR2 SQIVND (reference sequence). The DNA for the CDR3 is TGTGCCAGTAGTATGGGACAGACACCCCTCCACTTT. Translation: CASSMGQTPLHF.

The chain combines TRBV30 with TRBJ1-5, with D perhaps TRBD1 (5 bases). CDR3 length: 12 amino acids. Trimming cost V 1 base and J 6 bases, with 7 bases left between them. From germline, CDR1 is GTSNPN and CDR2 SVGIG (reference sequence). The CDR3 region is CAWSAGLQPQHF. The DNA of the CDR3 is TGTGCCTGGAGTGCAGGGCTTCAGCCCCAGCATTTT. Full variable domain (outside the CDR3, taken from reference TRBV30 and TRBJ1-5): SQTIHQWPATLVQPVGSPLSLECTVEGTSNPNLYWYRQAAGRGLQLLFYSVGIGQISSEVPQNLSASRPQDRQFILSSKKLLLSDSGFYLCAWSAGLQPQHFGDGTRLSIL.

This chain connects TRBV11-3 to TRBJ2-2; 8 bases fit TRBD1. CDR1 and CDR2 from the germline V gene are SGHNT and YENEEA. CDR3 length: 16 amino acids. V shed 1 base, J shed 0 bases, and the junction held 1 base outside the gene matches. CDR3 sequence: CASSLAGGANTGELFF. As DNA, the CDR3 is TGTGCCAGCAGCTTAGCAGGGGGCGCGAACACCGGGGAGCTGTTTTTT.

The chain employs TRBV5-1 and TRBJ2-7, with 7 positions matching TRBD1. J was trimmed by 1 base and V by 5 bases; bases with no gene match: 6. Germline V gene data show CDR1 as SGHRS and CDR2 as YFSETQ. The CDR3 spans 14 residues. The CDR3 DNA follows: TGCGCCAGCAGTCGGGACAGTGTATCCTACGAGCAGTACTTC. Translated: CASSRDSVSYEQYF.

The V gene is TRBV13, the J gene TRBJ2-7; D perhaps matches TRBD1 (6 bases). This CDR3 is built from 14 residues. Germline CDR1 reads PRHDT; CDR2 reads FYEKMQ (reference sequence). The V and J ends lost 4 bases and 4 bases respectively, with 14 bases between them. CDR3 in amino acids: CASSSIHQGYEQYF. CDR3 bases: TGTGCCAGCAGCTCGATCCACCAGGGGTACGAGCAGTACTTC.

The chain recombines TRBV27 with TRBJ2-7, with unresolved D. Trimming pared 4 bases from V and 1 base from J, leaving 11 bases between. CDR1 is MNHEY and CDR2 is SMNVEV in the germline V gene (reference sequence). The CDR3 covers 14 residues. In DNA form, the CDR3 reads TGTGCCAGCAGTTCGCCACAGAGATCCTACGAGCAGTACTTC. Its translation: CASSSPQRSYEQYF.

V gene TRBV28 combines with J gene TRBJ2-1; 8 positions agree with TRBD2. The CDR3 loop spans 17 amino acids. CDR1 is MDHEN and CDR2 is SYDVKM in the germline V gene. The junction had 19 bases not matched to a gene; V was cut back by 6 bases and J by 9 bases. This CDR3 is CASRTRVLAGGWIEQFF. The CDR3, as DNA: TGTGCCAGCAGGACCCGGGTGCTGGCGGGAGGTTGGATTGAGCAGTTCTTC.

The chain couples TRBV18 to TRBJ2-1; the D is unclear. V was cut by 4 bases and J by 4 bases, with 8 bases left in between. CDR1 is KGHSH and CDR2 is LQKENI in the germline V gene. This CDR3 spans 13 amino acids. The CDR3 sequence is CASSLATYNEQFF. CDR3 bases: TGTGCCAGCTCACTCGCGACTTACAATGAGCAGTTCTTC.

In this sample, this clone turned up once. V and J are TRBV6-2 or TRBV6-3 and TRBJ2-6; no definite D call. CDR3 length: 14 residues. Germline lookup yields CDR1 MNHEY and CDR2 SVGEGT. V gave up 8 bases and J gave up 0 bases, with 8 bases separating them. CDR3 protein: CASRLSSGANVLTF. DNA of the CDR3: TGTGCCAGCCGCCTCAGCTCTGGGGCCAACGTCCTGACTTTC.